The rows below give T cell receptor beta chains drawn from one sample of a study of blood T cell repertoires in COVID-19. Clones were sequenced by immunoSEQ multiplex PCR, and TCRdb holds only the in-frame ones, with some missing. The sample consists of roughly 59,000 clones, 70% to 80% of them appearing once. Source material: peripheral blood. These receptors originate from a man older than 75 with acute or convalescent COVID-19. CDR3s include the opening cysteine and the closing phenylalanine or tryptophan. A D gene is named only where the DNA matches it firmly. Clone size is stated in some rows and not others, as once, few, many or a class when expanded.

v_call: TRBV4-2; j_call: TRBJ2-1; d_call: -; clone_size: -; cdr3_aa: CASSQDRDSKYNEQFF; cdr3_nt: TGTGCCAGCAGCCAAGATAGGGACTCCAAATACAATGAGCAGTTCTTC
v_call: TRBV19; j_call: TRBJ1-2; d_call: -; clone_size: medium-sized; cdr3_aa: CASSSYADIGYGYTF; cdr3_nt: TGTGCCAGTAGTTCCTATGCGGACATCGGGTATGGCTACACCTTC
v_call: TRBV30; j_call: TRBJ2-1; d_call: TRBD1; clone_size: -; cdr3_aa: CAWIGQGRINEQFF; cdr3_nt: TGTGCCTGGATTGGACAGGGACGGATCAATGAGCAGTTCTTC
v_call: TRBV27; j_call: TRBJ2-1; d_call: TRBD2; clone_size: -; cdr3_aa: CASSTGTSGYNEQFF; cdr3_nt: TGTGCCAGCAGTACCGGGACTAGCGGGTACAATGAGCAGTTCTTC
v_call: TRBV5-6; j_call: TRBJ1-3; d_call: -; clone_size: -; cdr3_aa: CASSLPYGNTIYF; cdr3_nt: TGTGCCAGCAGCTTGCCGTATGGAAACACCATATATTTT
v_call: TRBV3-1/TRBV3-2; j_call: TRBJ2-7; d_call: -; clone_size: few; cdr3_aa: CASSQTRDTGEQYF; cdr3_nt: TGTGCCAGCAGCCAAACACGGGACACCGGCGAGCAGTACTTC
v_call: TRBV19; j_call: TRBJ2-3; d_call: TRBD1; clone_size: -; cdr3_aa: CASALTGAGTDTQYF; cdr3_nt: TGTGCCAGTGCGCTGACAGGGGCAGGCACAGATACGCAGTATTTT
v_call: TRBV27; j_call: TRBJ1-1; d_call: TRBD1; clone_size: few; cdr3_aa: CASSLQGALNTEAFF; cdr3_nt: TGTGCCAGCAGTTTACAGGGGGCGTTGAACACTGAAGCTTTCTTT
v_call: TRBV27; j_call: TRBJ2-1; d_call: TRBD2; clone_size: -; cdr3_aa: CASSLWGGGGIEQFF; cdr3_nt: TGTGCCAGCAGTTTATGGGGTGGGGGAGGGATCGAGCAGTTCTTC
v_call: TRBV2; j_call: TRBJ1-3; d_call: -; clone_size: -; cdr3_aa: CASSENGGPGNTIYF; cdr3_nt: TGTGCCAGCAGTGAAAACGGCGGGCCTGGAAACACCATATATTTT
v_call: TRBV11-2; j_call: TRBJ2-1; d_call: TRBD1; clone_size: -; cdr3_aa: CASSFAHRGDVGEQFF; cdr3_nt: TGTGCCAGCAGCTTCGCTCACAGGGGTGATGTCGGTGAGCAGTTCTTC
v_call: TRBV20-1; j_call: TRBJ2-3; d_call: TRBD2; clone_size: -; cdr3_aa: CSASGASGKIADTQYF; cdr3_nt: TGCAGTGCTAGTGGGGCTAGCGGGAAGATCGCAGATACGCAGTATTTT
v_call: TRBV6-5; j_call: TRBJ2-2; d_call: -; clone_size: few; cdr3_aa: CASKSVSGELFF; cdr3_nt: TGTGCCAGCAAAAGTGTTAGCGGGGAGCTGTTTTTT
v_call: TRBV29-1; j_call: TRBJ1-1; d_call: TRBD1; clone_size: -; cdr3_aa: CSVGDRGGPEAFF; cdr3_nt: TGCAGCGTCGGGGACAGGGGGGGGCCTGAAGCTTTCTTT
v_call: TRBV7-8; j_call: TRBJ2-1; d_call: -; clone_size: -; cdr3_aa: CASSLDHTSSYNEQFF; cdr3_nt: TGTGCCAGCAGCTTAGATCATACGAGCTCCTACAATGAGCAGTTCTTC
v_call: TRBV11-3; j_call: TRBJ1-6; d_call: -; clone_size: -; cdr3_aa: CASSLDGRGASNSPLHF; cdr3_nt: TGTGCCAGCAGCTTAGATGGACGGGGGGCCAGTAATTCACCCCTCCACTTT
v_call: TRBV2; j_call: TRBJ1-2; d_call: TRBD1; clone_size: once; cdr3_aa: CASDRGLNYGYTF; cdr3_nt: TGTGCCAGCGACAGGGGGCTCAACTATGGCTACACCTTC
v_call: TRBV7-9; j_call: TRBJ2-3; d_call: -; clone_size: -; cdr3_aa: CASSHPGWTDTQYF; cdr3_nt: TGTGCCAGCAGCCATCCGGGTTGGACAGATACGCAGTATTTT
v_call: TRBV5-1; j_call: TRBJ2-2; d_call: TRBD2; clone_size: -; cdr3_aa: CASSMGLAGRSGELFF; cdr3_nt: TGCGCCAGCAGCATGGGACTAGCGGGAAGGAGCGGGGAGCTGTTTTTT
v_call: TRBV6-2/TRBV6-3; j_call: TRBJ2-1; d_call: TRBD2; clone_size: once; cdr3_aa: CASSETSGGGRPYNEQFF; cdr3_nt: TGTGCCAGCAGTGAGACTAGCGGGGGGGGTCGGCCCTACAATGAGCAGTTCTTC
v_call: TRBV5-1; j_call: TRBJ2-3; d_call: TRBD1; clone_size: -; cdr3_aa: CASSLGGRGTDTQYF; cdr3_nt: TGCGCCAGCAGCCTTGGGGGCAGGGGGACAGATACGCAGTATTTT
v_call: TRBV5-5; j_call: TRBJ1-1; d_call: -; clone_size: -; cdr3_aa: CASSYKPGLGSTEAFF; cdr3_nt: TGTGCCAGCAGCTATAAACCGGGCCTGGGGAGCACTGAAGCTTTCTTT
v_call: TRBV29-1; j_call: TRBJ2-7; d_call: -; clone_size: -; cdr3_aa: CSAWTPYEQYF; cdr3_nt: TGCAGCGCCTGGACACCCTACGAGCAGTACTTC
v_call: TRBV2; j_call: TRBJ1-1; d_call: -; clone_size: few; cdr3_aa: CASRVDNGNTEAFF; cdr3_nt: TGTGCCAGCAGGGTGGACAATGGGAACACTGAAGCTTTCTTT
v_call: TRBV7-9; j_call: TRBJ1-1; d_call: -; clone_size: -; cdr3_aa: CASSLDAGPSLEAFF; cdr3_nt: TGTGCCAGCAGCTTAGATGCGGGGCCGTCCCTTGAAGCTTTCTTT
v_call: TRBV5-5; j_call: TRBJ1-4; d_call: -; clone_size: -; cdr3_aa: CASSSGSGEKLFF; cdr3_nt: TGTGCCAGCAGCTCAGGGTCGGGTGAAAAACTGTTTTTT
v_call: TRBV11-3; j_call: TRBJ2-1; d_call: TRBD1; clone_size: once; cdr3_aa: CASSKRTGGYNEQFF; cdr3_nt: TGTGCCAGCAGTAAGAGGACAGGGGGTTACAATGAGCAGTTCTTC
v_call: TRBV11-3; j_call: TRBJ2-4; d_call: TRBD1; clone_size: -; cdr3_aa: CASSLEGAGPFGNIQYF; cdr3_nt: TGTGCCAGCAGCCTAGAGGGGGCAGGGCCATTCGGAAACATTCAGTACTTC
v_call: TRBV6-5; j_call: TRBJ1-3; d_call: -; clone_size: once; cdr3_aa: CASFSRGNTIYF; cdr3_nt: TGTGCCAGTTTCAGTCGTGGAAACACCATATATTTT
v_call: TRBV19; j_call: TRBJ2-1; d_call: TRBD2; clone_size: -; cdr3_aa: CASSRGGLAENEQFF; cdr3_nt: TGTGCCAGTAGTCGAGGGGGACTAGCGGAAAATGAGCAGTTCTTC
v_call: TRBV6-1; j_call: TRBJ1-5; d_call: -; clone_size: -; cdr3_aa: CASSEVREGTGNQPQHF; cdr3_nt: TGTGCCAGCAGTGAAGTGCGGGAGGGAACTGGCAATCAGCCCCAGCATTTT
v_call: TRBV7-2; j_call: TRBJ2-1; d_call: -; clone_size: -; cdr3_aa: CASSLGPSVYNEQFF; cdr3_nt: TGTGCCAGCAGCTTAGGGCCTAGTGTCTACAATGAGCAGTTCTTC
v_call: TRBV7-2; j_call: TRBJ2-1; d_call: TRBD2; clone_size: once; cdr3_aa: CASSLVLAGDYNEQFF; cdr3_nt: TGTGCCAGCAGCTTAGTCCTAGCGGGGGACTACAATGAGCAGTTCTTC
v_call: TRBV15; j_call: TRBJ1-2; d_call: -; clone_size: -; cdr3_aa: CATSRSTANYGYTF; cdr3_nt: TGTGCCACCAGCAGGAGCACGGCTAACTATGGCTACACCTTC
v_call: TRBV7-9; j_call: TRBJ1-1; d_call: TRBD1; clone_size: -; cdr3_aa: CASSTTGDAEAFF; cdr3_nt: TGTGCCAGCAGCACGACAGGGGACGCTGAAGCTTTCTTT
v_call: TRBV12-3/TRBV12-4; j_call: TRBJ1-4; d_call: -; clone_size: -; cdr3_aa: CASSLWPNEKLFF; cdr3_nt: TGTGCCAGCAGTTTATGGCCTAATGAAAAACTGTTTTTT
v_call: TRBV28; j_call: TRBJ2-5; d_call: -; clone_size: -; cdr3_aa: CASSFPGLSSETQYF; cdr3_nt: TGTGCCAGCAGTTTTCCGGGACTTTCTTCGGAGACCCAGTACTTC
v_call: TRBV5-6; j_call: TRBJ2-7; d_call: -; clone_size: -; cdr3_aa: CASSFKTAYEQYF; cdr3_nt: TGTGCCAGCAGCTTTAAAACGGCCTACGAGCAGTACTTC
v_call: TRBV7-2; j_call: TRBJ1-1; d_call: -; clone_size: many; cdr3_aa: CASSSEYTEAFF; cdr3_nt: TGTGCCAGCAGCTCGGAGTATACTGAAGCTTTCTTT
v_call: TRBV11-3; j_call: TRBJ2-7; d_call: TRBD2; clone_size: few; cdr3_aa: CASSLGGGPWYEQYF; cdr3_nt: TGTGCCAGCAGCTTAGGGGGAGGGCCTTGGTACGAGCAGTACTTC
v_call: TRBV25-1; j_call: TRBJ2-5; d_call: TRBD2; clone_size: -; cdr3_aa: CASSDPSSLAGEETQYF; cdr3_nt: TGTGCCAGCAGTGATCCCTCCTCTTTAGCGGGAGAAGAGACCCAGTACTTC
v_call: TRBV10-2; j_call: TRBJ2-3; d_call: TRBD2; clone_size: medium-sized; cdr3_aa: CASSESITGGGDTQYF; cdr3_nt: TGCGCCAGCAGTGAGTCGATTACGGGAGGTGGAGATACGCAGTATTTT
v_call: TRBV5-6; j_call: TRBJ2-1; d_call: TRBD1; clone_size: -; cdr3_aa: CASSLTGGKYNEQFF; cdr3_nt: TGTGCCAGCAGCTTAACAGGGGGCAAGTACAATGAGCAGTTCTTC
v_call: TRBV19; j_call: TRBJ1-3; d_call: -; clone_size: once; cdr3_aa: CASSIDRSGNTIYF; cdr3_nt: TGTGCCAGTAGTATAGACAGGTCTGGAAACACCATATATTTT
v_call: TRBV30; j_call: TRBJ2-1; d_call: TRBD2; clone_size: -; cdr3_aa: CAWRLAGGPGEQFF; cdr3_nt: TGTGCCTGGAGACTAGCGGGAGGGCCAGGAGAGCAGTTCTTC
v_call: TRBV4-1; j_call: TRBJ2-5; d_call: TRBD2; clone_size: few; cdr3_aa: CASSQLAGGRVETQYF; cdr3_nt: TGCGCCAGCAGCCAGCTAGCGGGGGGACGGGTAGAGACCCAGTACTTC
v_call: TRBV5-6; j_call: TRBJ2-2; d_call: -; clone_size: -; cdr3_aa: CASSLSSRTATGELFF; cdr3_nt: TGTGCCAGCAGCTTGTCTTCGAGGACAGCCACCGGGGAGCTGTTTTTT
v_call: TRBV3-1/TRBV3-2; j_call: TRBJ2-7; d_call: -; clone_size: -; cdr3_aa: CASSHTTPYEQYF; cdr3_nt: TGTGCCAGCAGCCATACCACTCCCTACGAGCAGTACTTC
v_call: TRBV11-3; j_call: TRBJ2-1; d_call: TRBD2; clone_size: -; cdr3_aa: CASSLGLASEQFF; cdr3_nt: TGTGCCAGCAGCTTGGGACTAGCAAGTGAGCAGTTCTTC
v_call: TRBV28; j_call: TRBJ2-7; d_call: -; clone_size: few; cdr3_aa: CASSLSGNEQYF; cdr3_nt: TGTGCCAGCAGTTTATCCGGGAACGAGCAGTACTTC
v_call: TRBV19; j_call: TRBJ2-7; d_call: TRBD2; clone_size: -; cdr3_aa: CASSITSGSYEQYF; cdr3_nt: TGTGCCAGTAGTATAACTAGCGGGAGCTACGAGCAGTACTTC
v_call: TRBV5-1; j_call: TRBJ1-2; d_call: -; clone_size: -; cdr3_aa: CASSLQGKNGYTF; cdr3_nt: TGCGCCAGCAGCTTGCAGGGGAAGAATGGCTACACCTTC
v_call: TRBV9; j_call: TRBJ1-1; d_call: -; clone_size: once; cdr3_aa: CASSVDYEGMNTEAFF; cdr3_nt: TGTGCCAGCAGCGTAGACTACGAGGGCATGAACACTGAAGCTTTCTTT
v_call: TRBV29-1; j_call: TRBJ2-1; d_call: TRBD2; clone_size: -; cdr3_aa: CSVGQREMNEQFF; cdr3_nt: TGCAGCGTTGGCCAGCGGGAGATGAATGAGCAGTTCTTC